This TCR beta chain is drawn from a study of graft-versus-host responses after intestinal transplantation. The overall study: Multivisceral, liver-intestinal, or isolated intestinal transplants were received by the recipients. All recipients were given anti-thymocyte globulin induction, and tacrolimus and steroids were then administered for 2 to 3 years.

In regard to this clone: The antigen is unknown.

Study-wide points: The presence of high graft-versus-host to host-versus-graft clonal ratios in allografts characterized patients with graft-donor T cell macrochimerism. An association linked early post-transplant HvG declines with peak circulating GvH clone levels.

Germline V gene data show CDR1 as MNHNS and CDR2 as SASEGT. This CDR3 has 13 amino acids. V was clipped by 4 bases and J by 5 bases, with 11 bases between them. Sequencing was performed with immunoSEQ multiplex PCR; in TCRdb, only in-frame clones are kept and a portion is missing. This table has about 57,000 clones, about 87% appearing once. The starting material was PBMCs, obtained 26 days after transplant. The TCR originated in a human patient who received an intestinal transplant, so some T cells may come from the graft donor. The chain links TRBV6-1 to TRBJ2-5, with D perhaps matching TRBD1 (5 bases). The CDR3 loop is CASSAWGEETQYF. The CDR3 DNA reads TGTGCCAGCAGTGCATGGGGCGAGGAGACCCAGTACTTC.